This T cell receptor (beta chain) originates from a study of blood T cell repertoires in COVID-19. How the authors handled the data: Estimation of nucleated cell counts relied on the amplification of reference gene primers. Only in-frame clones appear in the TCRdb table, and some are missing; sequencing was by immunoSEQ multiplex PCR. The V and J calls and clone size were taken over from that table, and D and trimming were inferred from the DNA. The table lists some 320,000 clones, about 90% of them singletons. This CDR3 is built from 14 residues. Trimming took off 3 bases at V and 2 bases at J, with 10 bases between the two ends. Per germline, CDR1 SNHLY and CDR2 FYNNEI. Seattle-derived patients entered the study during active infection and were followed longitudinally.

The chain couples TRBV2 to TRBJ1-2; D perhaps matches TRBD1 (6 bases). The material sequenced was peripheral blood. The TCR originated in a woman in her twenties or thirties with COVID-19, enrolled during active disease. The CDR3 region has the DNA TGTGCCAGCAGTGATAAGGGGGTAAACTATGGCTACACCTTC. The encoded protein is CASSDKGVNYGYTF.